This T cell receptor (beta chain) was sequenced for a study of regulatory T cells in long-lasting Graves disease. The time point was: newly diagnosed GD, antithyroid drugs for less than 3 months. Preparation of the TCR library used RNA extracted from PBMCs. This clonotype turned up a few times. Construction of TCR beta libraries relied on iRepertoire HTBI primers and on Arm-PCR targeting CDR3 regions. A single record per CDR3 protein comes from TCRdb applying MiXCR to the multiplex PCR reads. This repertoire shows over 350,000 distinct CDR3 sequences, 11% to 15% found once; its top ten account for more than 15%. Another study also made use of these data, one on T cells in Graves' hyperthyroidism and ophthalmopathy. Per that paper: Most clonotypes expanded in thyroid above 0.001 were likewise present in blood.

The TCR sequence derives from a woman aged 45-65 years with Graves disease. The material was peripheral blood mononuclear cells (PBMCs), obtained at new diagnosis, from a patient treated with antithyroid drugs.

CDR3 in DNA: TGTGCCAGCTCACCTCCCGGGACAGGGGGAAGGGATCAGCCCCAGCATTTT. The encoded protein is CASSPPGTGGRDQPQHF. This chain uses TRBV18 with TRBJ1-5; TRBD1 matches at 11 bases. V lost 3 bases to trimming and J lost 5 bases; unmatched junction nucleotides: 9. CDR1 is KGHSH and CDR2 is LQKENI in the germline V gene. This CDR3 is built from 17 residues.